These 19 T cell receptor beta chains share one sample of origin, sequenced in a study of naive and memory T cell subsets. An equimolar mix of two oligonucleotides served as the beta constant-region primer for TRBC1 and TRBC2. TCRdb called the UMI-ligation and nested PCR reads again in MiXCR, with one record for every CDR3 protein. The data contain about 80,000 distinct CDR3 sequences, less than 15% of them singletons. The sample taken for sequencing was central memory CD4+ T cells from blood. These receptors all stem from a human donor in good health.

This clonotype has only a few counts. The CDR3 DNA follows: TGTGCCAGCAGCTTGATGCTAGCAGCTAGCACAGATACGCAGTATTTT. It encodes CASSLMLAASTDTQYF. The chain recombines TRBV11-2 with TRBJ2-3, with D possibly TRBD2 on 5 matching bases. CDR3 length: 16 amino acids. From germline, CDR1 is SGHAT and CDR2 FQNNGV. V shed 3 bases and J shed 0 bases, with 13 bases lying between them.

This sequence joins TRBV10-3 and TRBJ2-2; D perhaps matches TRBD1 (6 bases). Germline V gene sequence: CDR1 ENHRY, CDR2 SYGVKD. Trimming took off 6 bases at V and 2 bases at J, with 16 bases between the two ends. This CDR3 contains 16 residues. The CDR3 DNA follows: TGTGCCATCAGACAGGGTACCGTCGGAAACACCGGGGAGCTGTTTTTT. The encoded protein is CAIRQGTVGNTGELFF.

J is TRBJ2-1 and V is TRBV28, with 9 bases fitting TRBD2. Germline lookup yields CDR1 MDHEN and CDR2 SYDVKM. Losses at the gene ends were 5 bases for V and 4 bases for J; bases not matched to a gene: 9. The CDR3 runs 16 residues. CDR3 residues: CASSTTRTSEYNEQFF. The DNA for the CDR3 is TGTGCCAGCAGTACAACCAGGACTAGCGAGTACAATGAGCAGTTCTTC.

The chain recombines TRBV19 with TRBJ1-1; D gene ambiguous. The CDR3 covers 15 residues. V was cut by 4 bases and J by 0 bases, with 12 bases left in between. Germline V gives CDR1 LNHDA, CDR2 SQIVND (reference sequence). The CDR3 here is CASSTLGGLNTEAFF. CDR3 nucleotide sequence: TGTGCCAGTAGTACCCTGGGCGGGTTGAACACTGAAGCTTTCTTT.

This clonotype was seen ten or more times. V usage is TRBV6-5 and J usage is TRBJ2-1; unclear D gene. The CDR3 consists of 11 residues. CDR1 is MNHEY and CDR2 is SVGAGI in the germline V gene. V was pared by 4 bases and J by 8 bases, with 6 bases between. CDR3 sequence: CASSSYDEQFF. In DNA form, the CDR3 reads TGTGCCAGCAGTTCCTATGATGAGCAGTTCTTC.

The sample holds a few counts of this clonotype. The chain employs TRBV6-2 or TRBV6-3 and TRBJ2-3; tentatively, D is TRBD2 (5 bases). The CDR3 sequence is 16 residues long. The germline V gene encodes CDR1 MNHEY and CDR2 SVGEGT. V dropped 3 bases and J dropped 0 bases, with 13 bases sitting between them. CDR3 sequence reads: CASSYIPGSSTDTQYF. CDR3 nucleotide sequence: TGTGCCAGCAGTTATATTCCGGGGAGTAGCACAGATACGCAGTATTTT.

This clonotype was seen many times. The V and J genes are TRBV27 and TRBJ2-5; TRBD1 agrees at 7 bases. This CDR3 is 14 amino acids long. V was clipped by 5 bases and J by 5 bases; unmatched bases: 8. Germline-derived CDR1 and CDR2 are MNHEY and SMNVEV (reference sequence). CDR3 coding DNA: TGTGCCAGCAGTCCCAACAGGGGCCGTGAGACCCAGTACTTC. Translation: CASSPNRGRETQYF.

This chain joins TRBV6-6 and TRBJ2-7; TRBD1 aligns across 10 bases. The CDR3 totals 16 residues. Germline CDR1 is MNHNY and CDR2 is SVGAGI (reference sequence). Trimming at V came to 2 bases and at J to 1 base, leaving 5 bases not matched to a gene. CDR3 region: CASSYGDRGLSYEQYF. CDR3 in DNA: TGTGCCAGCAGTTACGGCGACAGGGGGCTTTCCTACGAGCAGTACTTC.

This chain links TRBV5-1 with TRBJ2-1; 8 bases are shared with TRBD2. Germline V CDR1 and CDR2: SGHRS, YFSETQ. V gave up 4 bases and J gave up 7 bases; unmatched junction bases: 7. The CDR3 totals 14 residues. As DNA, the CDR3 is TGCGCCAGCAGCCCCGGGACTAGGGGGAATGAGCAGTTCTTC. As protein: CASSPGTRGNEQFF.

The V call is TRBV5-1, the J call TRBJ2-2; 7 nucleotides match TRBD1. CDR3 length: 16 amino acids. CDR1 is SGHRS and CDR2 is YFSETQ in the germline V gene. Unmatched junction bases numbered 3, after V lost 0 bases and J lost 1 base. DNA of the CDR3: TGCGCCAGCAGCTTGGACAGGGGAATGAACACCGGGGAGCTGTTTTTT. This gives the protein CASSLDRGMNTGELFF.

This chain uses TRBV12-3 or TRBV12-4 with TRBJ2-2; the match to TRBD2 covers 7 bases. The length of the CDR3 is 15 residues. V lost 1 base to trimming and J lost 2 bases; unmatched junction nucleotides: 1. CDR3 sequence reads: CASSLGGLNTGELFF. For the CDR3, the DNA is TGTGCCAGCAGTTTAGGGGGACTAAACACCGGGGAGCTGTTTTTT.

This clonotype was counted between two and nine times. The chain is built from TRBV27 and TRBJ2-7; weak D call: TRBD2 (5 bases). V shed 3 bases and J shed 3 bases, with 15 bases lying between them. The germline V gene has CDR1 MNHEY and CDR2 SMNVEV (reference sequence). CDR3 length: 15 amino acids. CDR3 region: CASSLEVGVGYEQYF. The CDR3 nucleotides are TGTGCCAGCAGTTTGGAGGTGGGAGTCGGCTACGAGCAGTACTTC.

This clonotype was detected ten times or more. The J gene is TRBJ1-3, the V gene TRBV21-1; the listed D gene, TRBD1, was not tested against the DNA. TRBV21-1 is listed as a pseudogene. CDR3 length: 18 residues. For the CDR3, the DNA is TGTGCCAGCAGCAACGCCGGACAGGGAAAGATCTCTGGAAACACCATATATTTT. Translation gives CASSNAGQGKISGNTIYF.

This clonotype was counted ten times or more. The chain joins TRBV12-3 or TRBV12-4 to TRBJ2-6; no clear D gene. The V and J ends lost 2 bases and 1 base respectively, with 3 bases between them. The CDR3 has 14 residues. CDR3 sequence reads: CASSLFSGANVLTF. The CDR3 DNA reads TGTGCCAGCAGTTTATTTTCTGGGGCCAACGTCCTGACTTTC.

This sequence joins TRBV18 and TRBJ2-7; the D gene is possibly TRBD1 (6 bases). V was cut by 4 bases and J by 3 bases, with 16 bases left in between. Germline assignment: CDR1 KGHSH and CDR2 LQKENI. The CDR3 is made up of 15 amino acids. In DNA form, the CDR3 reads TGTGCCAGCTCACAATCCGCAGGGGCAGTCTACGAGCAGTACTTC. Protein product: CASSQSAGAVYEQYF. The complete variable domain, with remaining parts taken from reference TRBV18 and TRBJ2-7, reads NAGVMQNPRHLVRRRGQEARLRCSPMKGHSHVYWYRQLPEEGLKFMVYLQKENIIDESGMPKERFSAEFPKEGPSILRIQQVVRGDSAAYFCASSQSAGAVYEQYFGPGTRLTVT.

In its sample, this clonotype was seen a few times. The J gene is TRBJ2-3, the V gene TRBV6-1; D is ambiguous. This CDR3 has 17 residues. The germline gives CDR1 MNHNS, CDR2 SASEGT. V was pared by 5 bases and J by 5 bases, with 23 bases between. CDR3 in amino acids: CASSSSLVGPLGDTQYF. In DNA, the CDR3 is TGTGCCAGCAGTTCCTCTTTGGTCGGACCCCTCGGAGATACGCAGTATTTT.

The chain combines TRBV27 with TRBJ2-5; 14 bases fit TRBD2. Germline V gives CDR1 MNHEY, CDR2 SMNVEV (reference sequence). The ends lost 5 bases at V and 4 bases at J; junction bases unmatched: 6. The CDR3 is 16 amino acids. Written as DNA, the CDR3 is TGTGCCAGCAGTCGGACTAGCGGGAGGTCGGGAGAGACCCAGTACTTC. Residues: CASSRTSGRSGETQYF.

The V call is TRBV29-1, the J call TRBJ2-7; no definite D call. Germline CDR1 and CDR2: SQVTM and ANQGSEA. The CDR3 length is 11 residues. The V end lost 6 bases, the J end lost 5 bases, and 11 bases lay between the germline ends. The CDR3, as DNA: TGCAGCGTGGAGCTGCCCCACGAGCAGTACTTC. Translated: CSVELPHEQYF.

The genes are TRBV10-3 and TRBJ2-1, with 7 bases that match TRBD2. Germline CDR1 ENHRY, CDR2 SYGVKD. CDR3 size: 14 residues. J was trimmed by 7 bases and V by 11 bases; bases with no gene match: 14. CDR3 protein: CASVAPSGRNEQFF. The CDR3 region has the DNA TGTGCCTCCGTCGCCCCTAGCGGAAGGAATGAGCAGTTCTTC.